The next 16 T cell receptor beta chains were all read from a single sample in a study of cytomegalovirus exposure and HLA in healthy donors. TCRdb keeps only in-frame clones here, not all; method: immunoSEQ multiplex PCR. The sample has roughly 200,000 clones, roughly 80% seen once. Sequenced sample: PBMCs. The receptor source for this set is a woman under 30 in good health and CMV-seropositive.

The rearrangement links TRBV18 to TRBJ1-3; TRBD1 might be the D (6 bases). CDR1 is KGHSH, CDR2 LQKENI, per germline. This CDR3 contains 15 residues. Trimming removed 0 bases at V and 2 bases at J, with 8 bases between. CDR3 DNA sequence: TGTGCCAGCTCACCACCGTCAGGGGCTGGAAACACCATATATTTT. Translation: CASSPPSGAGNTIYF.

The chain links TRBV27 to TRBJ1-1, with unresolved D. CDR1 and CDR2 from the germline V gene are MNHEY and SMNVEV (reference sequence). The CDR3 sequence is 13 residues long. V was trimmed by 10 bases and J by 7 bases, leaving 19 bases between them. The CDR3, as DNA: TGTGCCACTCAGTTTATGGCGGGGAGTGAAGCTTTCTTT. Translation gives CATQFMAGSEAFF.

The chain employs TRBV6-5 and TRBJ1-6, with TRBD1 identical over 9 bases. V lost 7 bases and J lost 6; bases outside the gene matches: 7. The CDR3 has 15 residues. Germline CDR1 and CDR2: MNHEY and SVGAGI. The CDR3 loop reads CASKGQGMGNSPLHF. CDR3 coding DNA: TGTGCCAGCAAGGGACAGGGTATGGGTAATTCACCCCTCCACTTT.

In nucleotides, the CDR3 is TGTGCCAGCAGTTCAGGTGTTTGGGGGCACCAGTACTTC. Translating gives CASSSGVWGHQYF. This chain uses TRBV6-5 with TRBJ2-5; tentatively, D is TRBD1 (6 bases). The CDR3 covers 13 residues. The V end was cut by 4 bases, the J end by 10 bases, with 16 bases between. Germline-derived CDR1 and CDR2 are MNHEY and SVGAGI.

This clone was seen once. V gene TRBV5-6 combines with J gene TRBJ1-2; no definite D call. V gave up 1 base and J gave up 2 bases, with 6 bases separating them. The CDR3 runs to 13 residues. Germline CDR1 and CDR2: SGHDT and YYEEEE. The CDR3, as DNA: TGTGCCAGCAGCTTGACAAAGAACTATGGCTACACCTTC. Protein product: CASSLTKNYGYTF.

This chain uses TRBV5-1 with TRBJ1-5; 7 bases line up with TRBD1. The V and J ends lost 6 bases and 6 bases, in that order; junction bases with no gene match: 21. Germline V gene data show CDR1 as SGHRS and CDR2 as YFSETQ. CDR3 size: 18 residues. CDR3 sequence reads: CASNPTPLQGIYSQPQHF. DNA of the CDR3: TGCGCCAGCAATCCCACTCCCCTACAGGGGATCTATAGTCAGCCCCAGCATTTT.

This chain's CDR3 is CASSDRVQPQHF. The CDR3 DNA is TGTGCCAGCAGTGACAGGGTTCAGCCCCAGCATTTT. The chain employs TRBV6-1 and TRBJ1-5; tentative D call: TRBD1 (5 bases). CDR1 is MNHNS, CDR2 SASEGT, per germline. This CDR3 is 12 amino acids long. The ends were cut back, 3 bases at V and 6 bases at J, with 6 bases in the middle.

As DNA, the CDR3 is TGTGCCAGCAGCCGCGGACAGGGAGACATTCAGTACTTC. Protein product: CASSRGQGDIQYF. The chain couples TRBV6-5 to TRBJ2-4, with 8 bases identical to TRBD1. CDR1 is MNHEY, CDR2 SVGAGI, per germline. V lost 6 bases, J lost 8 bases, and 6 bases stayed unmatched. The CDR3 spans 13 residues.

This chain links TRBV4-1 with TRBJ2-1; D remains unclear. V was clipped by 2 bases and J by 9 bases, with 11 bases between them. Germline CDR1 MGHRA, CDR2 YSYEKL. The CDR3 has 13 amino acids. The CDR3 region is CASSQSSIGEQFF. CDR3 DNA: TGCGCCAGCAGCCAATCGTCTATCGGTGAGCAGTTCTTC.

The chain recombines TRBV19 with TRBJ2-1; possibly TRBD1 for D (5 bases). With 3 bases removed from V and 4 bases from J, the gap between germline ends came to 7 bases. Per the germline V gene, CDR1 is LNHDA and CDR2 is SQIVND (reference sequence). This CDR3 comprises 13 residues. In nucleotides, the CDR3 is TGTGCCAGTAGTATTGACAGTTACAATGAGCAGTTCTTC. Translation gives CASSIDSYNEQFF.

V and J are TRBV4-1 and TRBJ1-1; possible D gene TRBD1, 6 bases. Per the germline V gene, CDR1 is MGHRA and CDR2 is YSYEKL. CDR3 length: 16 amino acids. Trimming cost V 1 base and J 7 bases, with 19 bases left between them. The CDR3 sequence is CASSQGRRSRGGEAFF. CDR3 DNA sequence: TGCGCCAGCAGCCAAGGCCGACGCTCCAGGGGCGGTGAAGCTTTCTTT.

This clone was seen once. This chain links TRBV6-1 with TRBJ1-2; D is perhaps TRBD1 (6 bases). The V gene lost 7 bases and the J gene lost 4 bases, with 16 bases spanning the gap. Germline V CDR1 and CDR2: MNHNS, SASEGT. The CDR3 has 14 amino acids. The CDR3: CASNDRQEGYGYTF. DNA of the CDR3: TGTGCCAGCAACGACAGGCAAGAGGGCTATGGCTACACCTTC.

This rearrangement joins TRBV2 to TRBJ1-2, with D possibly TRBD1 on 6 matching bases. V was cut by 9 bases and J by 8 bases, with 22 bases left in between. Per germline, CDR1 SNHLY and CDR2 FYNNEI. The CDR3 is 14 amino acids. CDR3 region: CARGSGTFGVGYTF. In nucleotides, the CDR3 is TGTGCCAGAGGTTCCGGGACATTTGGGGTGGGCTACACCTTC.

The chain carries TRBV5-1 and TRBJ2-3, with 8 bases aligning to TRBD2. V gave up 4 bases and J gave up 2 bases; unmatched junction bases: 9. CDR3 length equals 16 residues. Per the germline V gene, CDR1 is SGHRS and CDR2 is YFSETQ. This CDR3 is CASSPIRGGLTDTQYF. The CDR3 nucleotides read TGCGCCAGCAGCCCGATCCGGGGGGGGCTCACAGATACGCAGTATTTT.

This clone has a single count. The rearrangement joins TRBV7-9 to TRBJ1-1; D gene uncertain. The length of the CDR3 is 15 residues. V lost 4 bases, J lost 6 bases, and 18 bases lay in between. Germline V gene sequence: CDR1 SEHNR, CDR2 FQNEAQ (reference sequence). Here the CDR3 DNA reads TGTGCCAGCAGCTCACCTCAGGACGGGAATGCTGAAGCTTTCTTT. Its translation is CASSSPQDGNAEAFF.

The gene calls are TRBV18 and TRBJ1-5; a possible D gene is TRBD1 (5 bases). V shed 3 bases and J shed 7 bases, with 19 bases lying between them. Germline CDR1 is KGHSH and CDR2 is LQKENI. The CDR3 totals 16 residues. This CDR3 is CASSPTVSGLEQPQHF. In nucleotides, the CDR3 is TGTGCCAGCTCACCCACGGTTTCAGGGTTGGAACAGCCCCAGCATTTT.